This T cell receptor beta chain was recovered during a study of shared clonotypes between healthy human individuals. Findings and limits, study-wide: Measured sharing among donors was expected to vary with sequencing depth.

Libraries were prepared by immunoSEQ multiplex PCR; TCRdb keeps only in-frame clonotypes and omits some of them. The table has about 2.1 million clones, 93% seen once; the top ten hold 1.5% to 2%. Terminally differentiated effector memory CD45RA+ cells were excluded from the naive CD8 cells, which were CD45RO-negative and positively selected for CCR7. This clone turned up a few times. Its cognate antigen is unknown. The same CDR3 is also encoded by other DNA sequences in this sample. Trimming took off 4 bases at V and 4 bases at J, with 8 bases between the two ends. This CDR3 comprises 12 residues. Germline CDR1 and CDR2: SGDLS and YYNGEE.

The sequenced sample consisted of naive CD8+ T cells from PBMCs. This TCR was sampled from a man younger than 35 in good health. Some clones in this sample may be carry-over from other donors' samples. The chain links TRBV9 to TRBJ1-1; tentative D call: TRBD1 (6 bases). The CDR3 nucleotides read TGTGCCAGCAGCAGAGGGGGCACTGAAGCTTTCTTT. Translated, it gives CASSRGGTEAFF.